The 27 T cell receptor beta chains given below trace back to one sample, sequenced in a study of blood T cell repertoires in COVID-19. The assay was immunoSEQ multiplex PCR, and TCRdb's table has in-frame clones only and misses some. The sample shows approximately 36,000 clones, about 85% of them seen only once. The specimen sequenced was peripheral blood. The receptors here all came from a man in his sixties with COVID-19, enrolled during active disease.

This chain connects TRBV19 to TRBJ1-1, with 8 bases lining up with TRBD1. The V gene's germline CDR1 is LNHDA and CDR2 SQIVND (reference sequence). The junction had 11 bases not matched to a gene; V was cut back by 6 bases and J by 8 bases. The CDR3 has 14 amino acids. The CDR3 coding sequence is TGTGCCAGTAGACGGGGACAGGCGACAAGCGAAGCTTTCTTT. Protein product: CASRRGQATSEAFF.

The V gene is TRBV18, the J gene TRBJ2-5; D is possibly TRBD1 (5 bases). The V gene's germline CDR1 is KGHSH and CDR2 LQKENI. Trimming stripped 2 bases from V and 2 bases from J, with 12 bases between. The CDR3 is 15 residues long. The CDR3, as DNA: TGTGCCAGCTCACCAAATGTAGGGGTACAAGAGACCCAGTACTTC. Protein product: CASSPNVGVQETQYF.

The CDR3 region is CASSLGGGRESGELFF. DNA of the CDR3: TGTGCCAGCAGCTTAGGCGGCGGGAGAGAAAGCGGGGAGCTGTTTTTT. The rearrangement uses TRBV7-9 and TRBJ2-2; 7 bases fit TRBD2. J lost 7 bases, V lost 1 base, and 9 bases had no gene match. Germline CDR1 is SEHNR and CDR2 is FQNEAQ (reference sequence). This CDR3 comprises 16 residues. Supplemented by reference TRBV7-9 and TRBJ2-2, the full variable domain reads DTGVSQNPRHKITKRGQNVTFRCDPISEHNRLYWYRQTLGQGPEFLTYFQNEAQLEKSRLLSDRFSAERPKGSFSTLEIQRTEQGDSAMYLCASSLGGGRESGELFFGEGSRLTVL.

DNA of the CDR3: TGTGCCAGCAGCTTGGCCGGGGGACCAGGTACTGAAGCTTTCTTT. This gives the protein CASSLAGGPGTEAFF. V and J are TRBV5-4 and TRBJ1-1; D possibly corresponds to TRBD1 (5 bases). The germline CDR1 and CDR2 sequences are SGHNT and YYREEE (reference sequence). The length of the CDR3 is 15 residues. The V and J ends lost 0 bases and 5 bases respectively, with 14 bases between them.

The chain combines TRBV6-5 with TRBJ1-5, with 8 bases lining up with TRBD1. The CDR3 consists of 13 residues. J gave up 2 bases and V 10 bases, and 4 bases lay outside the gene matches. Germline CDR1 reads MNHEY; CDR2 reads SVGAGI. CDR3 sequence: CATTGQGNQPQHF. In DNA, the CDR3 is TGTGCCACCACGGGACAGGGCAATCAGCCCCAGCATTTT.

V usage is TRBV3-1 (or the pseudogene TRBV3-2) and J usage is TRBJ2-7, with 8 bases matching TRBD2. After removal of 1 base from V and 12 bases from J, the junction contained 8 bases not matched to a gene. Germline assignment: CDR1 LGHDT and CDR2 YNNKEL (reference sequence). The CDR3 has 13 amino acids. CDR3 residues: CASSQGSSGSVYF. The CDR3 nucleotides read TGTGCCAGCAGCCAAGGTTCCAGCGGGAGTGTGTACTTC.

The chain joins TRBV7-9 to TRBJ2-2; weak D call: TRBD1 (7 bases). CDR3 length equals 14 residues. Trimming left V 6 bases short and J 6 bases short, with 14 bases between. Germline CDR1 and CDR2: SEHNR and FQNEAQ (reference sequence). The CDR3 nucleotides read TGTGCCAGCAGGGAGGGGACAGATGCCGGGGAGCTGTTTTTT. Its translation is CASREGTDAGELFF.

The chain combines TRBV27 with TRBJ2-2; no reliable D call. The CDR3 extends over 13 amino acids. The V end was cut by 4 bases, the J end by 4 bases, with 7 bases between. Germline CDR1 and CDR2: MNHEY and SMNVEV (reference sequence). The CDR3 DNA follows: TGTGCCAGCAGTTCGGTCGGCACCGGGGAGCTGTTTTTT. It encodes CASSSVGTGELFF.

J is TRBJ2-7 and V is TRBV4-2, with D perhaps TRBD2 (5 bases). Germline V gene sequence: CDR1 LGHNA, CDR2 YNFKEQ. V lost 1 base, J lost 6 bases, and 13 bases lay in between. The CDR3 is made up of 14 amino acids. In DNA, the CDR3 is TGTGCCAGCAGCCAAGCCGAACCGGGATCCGAGCAGTACTTC. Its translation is CASSQAEPGSEQYF.

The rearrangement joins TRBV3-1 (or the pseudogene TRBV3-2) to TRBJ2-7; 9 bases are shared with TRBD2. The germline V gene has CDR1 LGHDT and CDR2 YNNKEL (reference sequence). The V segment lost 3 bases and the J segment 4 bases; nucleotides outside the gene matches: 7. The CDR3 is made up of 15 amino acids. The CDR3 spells CASSQRLAAFYEQYF. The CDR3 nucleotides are TGTGCCAGCAGCCAGAGACTAGCGGCCTTTTACGAGCAGTACTTC.

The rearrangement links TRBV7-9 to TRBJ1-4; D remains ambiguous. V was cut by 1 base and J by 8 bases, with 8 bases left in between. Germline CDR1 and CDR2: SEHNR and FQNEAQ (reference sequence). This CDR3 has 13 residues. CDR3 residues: CASSLDAWEKLFF. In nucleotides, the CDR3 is TGTGCCAGCAGCTTAGACGCGTGGGAAAAACTGTTTTTT.

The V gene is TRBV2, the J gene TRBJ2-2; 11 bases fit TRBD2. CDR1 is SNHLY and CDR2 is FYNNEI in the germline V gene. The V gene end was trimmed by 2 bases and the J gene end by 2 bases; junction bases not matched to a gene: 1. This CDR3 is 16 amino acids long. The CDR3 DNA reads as TGTGCCAGCAGTGAAACTAGCGGGAGAAACACCGGGGAGCTGTTTTTT. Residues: CASSETSGRNTGELFF.

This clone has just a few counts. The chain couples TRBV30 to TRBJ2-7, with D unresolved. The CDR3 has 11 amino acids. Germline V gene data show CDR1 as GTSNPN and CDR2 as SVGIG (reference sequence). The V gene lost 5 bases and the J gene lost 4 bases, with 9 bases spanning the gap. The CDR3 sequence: CAWSPLYEQYF. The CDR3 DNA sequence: TGTGCCTGGTCCCCTCTTTACGAGCAGTACTTC.

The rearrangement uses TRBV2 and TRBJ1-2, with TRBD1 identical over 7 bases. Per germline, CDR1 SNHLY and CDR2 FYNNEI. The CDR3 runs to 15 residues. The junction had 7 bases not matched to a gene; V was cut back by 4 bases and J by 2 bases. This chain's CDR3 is CASSVDRVANYGYTF. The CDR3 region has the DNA TGTGCCAGCAGTGTAGACAGGGTCGCAAACTATGGCTACACCTTC. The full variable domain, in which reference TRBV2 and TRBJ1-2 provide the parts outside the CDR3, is EPEVTQTPSHQVTQMGQEVILRCVPISNHLYFYWYRQILGQKVEFLVSFYNNEISEKSEIFDDQFSVERPDGSNFTLKIRSTKLEDSAMYFCASSVDRVANYGYTFGSGTRLTVV.

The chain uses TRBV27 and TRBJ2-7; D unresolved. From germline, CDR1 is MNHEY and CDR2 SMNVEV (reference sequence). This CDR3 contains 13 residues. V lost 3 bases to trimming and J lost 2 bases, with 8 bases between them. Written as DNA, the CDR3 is TGTGCCAGCAGTTTGAACAGAACCTACGAGCAGTACTTC. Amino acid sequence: CASSLNRTYEQYF.

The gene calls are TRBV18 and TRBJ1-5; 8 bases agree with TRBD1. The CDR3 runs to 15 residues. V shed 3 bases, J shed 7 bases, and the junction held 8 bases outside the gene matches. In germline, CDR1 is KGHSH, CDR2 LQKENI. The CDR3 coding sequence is TGTGCCAGCTCACCCGGTGACAGGGGACAACAGCCCCAGCATTTT. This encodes CASSPGDRGQQPQHF.

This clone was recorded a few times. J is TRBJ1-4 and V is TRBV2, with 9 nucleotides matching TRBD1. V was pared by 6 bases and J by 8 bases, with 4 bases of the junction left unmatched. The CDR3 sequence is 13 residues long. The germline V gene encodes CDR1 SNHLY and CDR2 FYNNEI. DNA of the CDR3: TGTGCCAGCAGGGACAGGGGAGGAGAAAAACTGTTTTTT. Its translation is CASRDRGGEKLFF.

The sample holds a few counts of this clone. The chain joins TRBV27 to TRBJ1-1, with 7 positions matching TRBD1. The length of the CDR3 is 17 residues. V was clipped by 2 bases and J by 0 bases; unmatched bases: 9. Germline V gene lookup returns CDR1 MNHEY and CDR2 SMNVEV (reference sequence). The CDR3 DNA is TGTGCCAGCAGTTTAACGCCCCCGGGACAGCTGAACACTGAAGCTTTCTTT. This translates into CASSLTPPGQLNTEAFF.

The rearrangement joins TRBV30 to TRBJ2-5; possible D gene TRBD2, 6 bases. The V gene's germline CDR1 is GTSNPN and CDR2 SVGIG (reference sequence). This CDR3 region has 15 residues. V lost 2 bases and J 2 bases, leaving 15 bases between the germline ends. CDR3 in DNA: TGTGCCTGGAGTCCTAGGGGACTGATACAAGAGACCCAGTACTTC. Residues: CAWSPRGLIQETQYF.

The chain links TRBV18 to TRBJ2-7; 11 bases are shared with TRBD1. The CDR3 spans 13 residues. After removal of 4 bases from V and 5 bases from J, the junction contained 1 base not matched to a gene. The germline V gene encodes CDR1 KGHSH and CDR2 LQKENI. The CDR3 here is CASSLGQGDEQYF. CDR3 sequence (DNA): TGTGCCAGCTCACTGGGACAGGGGGACGAGCAGTACTTC.

CDR3 residues: CASSVGLEDQPQHF. In DNA form, the CDR3 reads TGTGCCAGCAGCGTAGGTCTGGAGGATCAGCCCCAGCATTTT. The chain combines TRBV9 with TRBJ1-5; no clear D. In germline, CDR1 is SGDLS, CDR2 YYNGEE. The V end lost 0 bases, the J end lost 5 bases, and 9 bases lay between the germline ends. This CDR3 is built from 14 residues.

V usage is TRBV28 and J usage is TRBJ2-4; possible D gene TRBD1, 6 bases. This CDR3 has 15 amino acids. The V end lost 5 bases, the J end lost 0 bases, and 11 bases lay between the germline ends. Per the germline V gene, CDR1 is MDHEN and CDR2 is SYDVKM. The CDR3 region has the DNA TGTGCCAGCAGTCCCCGAGGGGGAGCCAAAAACATTCAGTACTTC. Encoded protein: CASSPRGGAKNIQYF.

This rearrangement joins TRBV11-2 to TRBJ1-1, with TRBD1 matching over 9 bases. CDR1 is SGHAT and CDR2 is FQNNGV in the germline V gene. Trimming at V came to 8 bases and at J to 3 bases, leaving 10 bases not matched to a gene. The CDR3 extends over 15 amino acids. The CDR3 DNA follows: TGTGCCAGCTCCCGAGGGACAGGGTGGGACACTGAAGCTTTCTTT. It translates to CASSRGTGWDTEAFF. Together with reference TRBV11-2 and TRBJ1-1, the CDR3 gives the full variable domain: EAGVAQSPRYKIIEKRQSVAFWCNPISGHATLYWYQQILGQGPKLLIQFQNNGVVDDSQLPKDRFSAERLKGVDSTLKIQPAKLEDSAVYLCASSRGTGWDTEAFFGQGTRLTVV.

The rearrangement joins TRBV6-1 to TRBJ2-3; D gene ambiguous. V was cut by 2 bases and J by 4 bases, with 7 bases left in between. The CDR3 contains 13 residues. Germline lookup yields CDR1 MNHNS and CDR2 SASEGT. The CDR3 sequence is CASSEQFPDTQYF. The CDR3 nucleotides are TGTGCCAGCAGTGAACAGTTTCCAGATACGCAGTATTTT.

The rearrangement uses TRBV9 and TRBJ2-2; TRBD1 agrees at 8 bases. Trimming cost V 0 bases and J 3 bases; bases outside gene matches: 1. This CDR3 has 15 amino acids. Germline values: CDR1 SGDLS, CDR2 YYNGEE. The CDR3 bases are TGTGCCAGCAGCGTAGAGACAGGGGACACCGGGGAGCTGTTTTTT. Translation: CASSVETGDTGELFF. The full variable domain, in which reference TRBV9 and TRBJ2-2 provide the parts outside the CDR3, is DSGVTQTPKHLITATGQRVTLRCSPRSGDLSVYWYQQSLDQGLQFLIQYYNGEERAKGNILERFSAQQFPDLHSELNLSSLELGDSALYFCASSVETGDTGELFFGEGSRLTVL.

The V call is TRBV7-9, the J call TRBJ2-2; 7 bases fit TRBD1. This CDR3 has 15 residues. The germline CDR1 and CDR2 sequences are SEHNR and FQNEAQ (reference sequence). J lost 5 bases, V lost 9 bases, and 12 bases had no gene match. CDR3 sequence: CASRQGDFLTGELFF. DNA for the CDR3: TGTGCCAGTAGACAGGGTGACTTTTTGACCGGGGAGCTGTTTTTT.

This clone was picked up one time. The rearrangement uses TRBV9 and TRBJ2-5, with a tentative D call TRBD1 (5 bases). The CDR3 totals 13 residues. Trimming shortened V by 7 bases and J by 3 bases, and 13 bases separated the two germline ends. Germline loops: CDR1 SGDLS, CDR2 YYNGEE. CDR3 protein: CASGPGAEETQYF. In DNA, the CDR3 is TGTGCCAGCGGCCCTGGGGCGGAAGAGACCCAGTACTTC.